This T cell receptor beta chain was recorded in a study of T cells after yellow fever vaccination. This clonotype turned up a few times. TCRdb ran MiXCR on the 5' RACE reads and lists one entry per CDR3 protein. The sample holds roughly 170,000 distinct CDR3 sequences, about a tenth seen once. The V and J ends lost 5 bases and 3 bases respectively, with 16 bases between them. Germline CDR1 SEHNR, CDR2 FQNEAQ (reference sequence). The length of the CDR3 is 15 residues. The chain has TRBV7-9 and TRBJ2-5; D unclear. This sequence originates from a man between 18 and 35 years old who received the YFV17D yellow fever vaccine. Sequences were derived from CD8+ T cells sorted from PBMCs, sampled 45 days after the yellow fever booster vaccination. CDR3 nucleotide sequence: TGTGCCAGCAGCCGAATAGGAGACACTGAAGAGACCCAGTACTTC. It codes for CASSRIGDTEETQYF.